The entry that follows covers one TCR beta chain sequence. The antigen remains unidentified. These data belong to a study of identifying expanded T cells in peripheral blood. Overall study findings and caveats: Clone count variance between roughly 2-week samples rose with total template count. Over two and four weeks, about 15 and 19 clones changed, versus around 1.3 between replicates.

Germline V gives CDR1 KGHSH, CDR2 LQKENI. V lost 6 bases and J lost 0; bases outside the gene matches: 5. The length of the CDR3 is 15 residues. TCRdb keeps only in-frame clones here, not all; method: immunoSEQ multiplex PCR. Among tens of thousands of clones listed, 88% were seen once. Collection occurred without any documented infections or immune events in donors. The V and J genes are TRBV18 and TRBJ1-3, with TRBD1 matching over 7 bases. The material sequenced was blood. The TCR originated in a person aged 18 to 70 in good health. CDR3 sequence reads: CASSPTGDSGNTIYF. CDR3 coding DNA: TGTGCCAGCTCCCCAACAGGGGACTCTGGAAACACCATATATTTT.